The rows below give T cell receptor beta chains drawn from one sample of a study of blood T cells in healthy people across ages. TCRdb reanalysed the 5' RACE reads using MiXCR and keeps one entry per CDR3 protein. The sample has about 2 million distinct CDR3 sequences, just under 50% seen once; the top ten hold 2% to 2.5%. What was sequenced was blood. Every receptor here comes from a middle-aged woman in good health. Both conserved end residues are part of each CDR3. A D gene is named only where the DNA matches it firmly. Only part of the rows carry a size: once, few, many, or a class if the clone is expanded.

TRBV20-1	NA	TRBJ2-7	few	CSAPKGGYEQYF	TGCAGTGCCCCCAAGGGGGGCTACGAGCAGTACTTC
TRBV20-1	NA	TRBJ1-2	NA	CSEGGGADGYTF	TGCAGTGAGGGGGGCGGGGCGGATGGCTACACCTTC
TRBV7-8	NA	TRBJ2-4	NA	CASSSGIAIQYF	TGTGCCAGCAGCTCGGGGATCGCCATTCAGTACTTC
TRBV27	NA	TRBJ1-6	NA	CASSLEDGNSPLHF	TGTGCCAGCAGCCTTGAAGACGGGAATTCACCCCTCCACTTT
TRBV10-3	NA	TRBJ2-4	NA	CAISPVPTGAKNIQYF	TGTGCCATCAGCCCCGTCCCGACTGGGGCCAAAAACATTCAGTACTTC
TRBV7-2	NA	TRBJ2-5	NA	CASSFSLGTQYF	TGTGCCAGCAGCTTCTCTCTGGGGACCCAGTACTTC
TRBV28	NA	TRBJ2-4	NA	CASSPKGRPKEQYF	TGTGCCAGCAGTCCAAAAGGGCGGCCGAAAGAGCAGTACTTC
TRBV4-3	TRBD1	TRBJ1-6	NA	CASSQGFKDRVFPDSPLHF	TGCGCCAGCAGCCAGGGGTTCAAGGACAGGGTTTTTCCAGATTCACCCCTCCACTTT
TRBV12-5	TRBD2	TRBJ2-1	few	CASGPPGLAGGYNEQFF	TGTGCTAGTGGTCCCCCTGGACTAGCGGGGGGGTACAATGAGCAGTTCTTC
TRBV7-6	NA	TRBJ2-3	once	CASSFSSHGTDTQYF	TGTGCCAGCAGCTTTTCCTCACACGGCACAGATACGCAGTATTTT
TRBV27	NA	TRBJ2-7	NA	CASSFSLGTASYEQYF	TGTGCCAGCAGTTTCAGTTTAGGGACGGCTTCCTACGAGCAGTACTTC
TRBV28	NA	TRBJ1-2	once	CASCLYTLGYGYTF	TGTGCCAGCTGTTTGTACACCCTTGGCTATGGCTACACCTTC
TRBV6-2/TRBV6-3	NA	TRBJ2-5	NA	CASSYPREVAGPIRETQYF	TGTGCCAGCAGTTACCCGAGGGAAGTGGCGGGGCCCATCAGGGAGACCCAGTACTTC
TRBV4-2	TRBD2	TRBJ2-5	NA	CASSRETSRYEQNF	TGTGCCAGCAGCCGAGAGACTAGCAGGTACGAGCAGAACTTC
TRBV20-1	NA	TRBJ1-2	few	CSARRANYGYTF	TGCAGTGCTAGACGGGCCAACTATGGCTACACCTTC
TRBV10-3	TRBD1	TRBJ2-7	NA	CAISESRGLVYEQYF	TGTGCCATCAGTGAGTCGAGGGGGCTTGTTTACGAGCAGTACTTC
TRBV15	TRBD1	TRBJ2-4	once	CATSRGVTGSLAKNIQYF	TGTGCCACCAGCAGAGGGGTGACAGGGAGCCTAGCCAAAAACATTCAGTACTTC
TRBV28	NA	TRBJ2-7	NA	CASSFLETEGREQYF	TGTGCCAGCAGTTTCCTGGAAACGGAGGGGAGGGAGCAGTACTTC
TRBV6-6	NA	TRBJ1-5	few	CASSSRESNQPQHF	TGTGCCAGCAGTTCCCGAGAGAGCAATCAGCCCCAGCATTTT
TRBV24-1	TRBD1	TRBJ2-5	NA	CATSGRDRYGEQYF	TGTGCCACCAGTGGCCGGGACAGGTATGGGGAGCAGTACTTC
TRBV12-3/TRBV12-4	TRBD2	TRBJ2-5	NA	CASTPGLAGETQYF	TGTGCCAGCACCCCGGGACTAGCGGGGGAGACCCAGTACTTC
TRBV29-1	NA	TRBJ2-5	NA	CSVEGQGLETQYF	TGCAGCGTTGAAGGCCAGGGGTTGGAGACCCAGTACTTC
TRBV6-2/TRBV6-3	NA	TRBJ2-1	few	CASMTDNEQFF	TGTGCCAGCATGACGGACAATGAGCAGTTCTTC
TRBV28	NA	TRBJ2-1	few	CASLRGEIFNEQFF	TGTGCCAGCCTCAGGGGGGAAATTTTCAATGAGCAGTTCTTC
TRBV4-2	TRBD2	TRBJ2-5	NA	CASSQAAGTSEETQYF	TGTGCCAGCAGCCAAGCCGCCGGGACTAGCGAAGAGACCCAGTACTTC
TRBV3-1	NA	TRBJ2-5	NA	CASRPGPRDEQYF	TGTGCCAGCAGACCAGGGCCTCGCGATGAGCAGTACTTC
TRBV7-9	NA	TRBJ1-2	NA	CASSLSMPSVAYGYTF	TGTGCCAGCAGCTTGTCGATGCCCTCTGTGGCCTATGGCTACACCTTC
TRBV4-2	NA	TRBJ2-4	NA	CASSQGPGGGNIQYF	TGTGCCAGCAGCCAAGGGCCGGGGGGCGGAAACATTCAGTACTTC
TRBV3-1	NA	TRBJ2-1	few	CASSRGLSSYNEQFF	TGTGCCAGCAGCCGCGGACTGAGCTCCTACAATGAGCAGTTCTTC
TRBV20-1	NA	TRBJ2-7	NA	CSVRAGPSSYEQYF	TGCAGTGTTAGGGCCGGGCCCAGCTCCTACGAGCAGTACTTC
TRBV29-1	TRBD1	TRBJ1-2	NA	CSVAGQDPMGLYGYTF	TGCAGCGTTGCGGGACAGGACCCAATGGGGCTCTATGGCTACACCTTC
TRBV2	NA	TRBJ2-7	NA	CASSDGGPSYEQYF	TGTGCCAGCAGTGACGGGGGGCCGTCCTACGAGCAGTACTTC
TRBV9	NA	TRBJ2-1	NA	CASSVGAAGNEQFF	TGTGCCAGCAGCGTAGGGGCAGCAGGCAATGAGCAGTTCTTC
TRBV2	TRBD1	TRBJ2-3	NA	CASEFLQGNPDTQYF	TGTGCCAGCGAGTTTCTACAGGGGAATCCAGATACGCAGTATTTT
TRBV20-1	TRBD2	TRBJ2-3	once	CSATGTSGYTDTQYF	TGCAGTGCAACCGGGACTAGCGGGTACACAGATACGCAGTATTTT
TRBV7-2	NA	TRBJ2-5	NA	CASSPGVPETQYF	TGTGCCAGCAGCCCGGGGGTACCTGAGACCCAGTACTTC
TRBV28	TRBD1	TRBJ2-7	NA	CASRARQGYSYEQYF	TGTGCCAGCAGAGCTAGACAGGGTTACTCCTACGAGCAGTACTTC
TRBV12-3/TRBV12-4	NA	TRBJ2-3	NA	CASSTPPGGTQYF	TGTGCCAGCAGCACCCCGCCCGGGGGCACGCAGTATTTT
TRBV29-1	NA	TRBJ1-1	few	CSVEDGVGWGTFF	NA
TRBV6-1	NA	TRBJ1-1	NA	CASSLSFGTRTGNKEAFF	TGTGCCAGCAGTCTATCATTCGGGACCCGCACGGGGAATAAGGAAGCTTTCTTT
TRBV28	NA	TRBJ1-4	NA	CASSLSGAEGEKLFF	TGTGCCAGCAGTTTAAGCGGGGCGGAAGGTGAAAAACTGTTTTTT
TRBV2	TRBD2	TRBJ2-1	NA	CASTRSGGRHNEQFF	TGTGCCAGCACCCGGAGCGGGGGGAGGCACAATGAGCAGTTCTTC
TRBV5-1	NA	TRBJ2-1	NA	CASSFKSGSSYNEQFF	TGCGCCAGCAGCTTTAAATCGGGAAGCTCCTACAATGAGCAGTTCTTC
TRBV7-2	TRBD2	TRBJ2-4	few	CASSSQTSGGTKNIQYF	TGTGCCAGCAGCTCGCAGACTAGCGGGGGGACCAAAAACATTCAGTACTTC
TRBV7-8	NA	TRBJ1-2	NA	CASSRQSSNYGYTF	TGTGCCAGCAGCCGCCAGAGCAGCAACTATGGCTACACCTTC
TRBV6-1	NA	TRBJ2-5	few	CASSEVWAGKETQYF	TGTGCCAGCAGTGAAGTTTGGGCAGGGAAGGAGACCCAGTACTTC
TRBV7-9	NA	TRBJ2-6	few	CASSSIPARTSGANVLTF	TGTGCCAGCAGCTCGATACCCGCACGGACCTCTGGGGCCAACGTCCTGACTTTC
TRBV20-1	TRBD2	TRBJ2-3	many	CSAQEGLAGIDTQYF	TGCAGTGCCCAAGAGGGACTAGCGGGGATCGATACGCAGTATTTT
TRBV6-6	NA	TRBJ1-2	NA	CASSYSGASNYGYTF	TGTGCCAGCAGTTACTCGGGGGCATCTAACTATGGCTACACCTTC
TRBV15	NA	TRBJ2-4	NA	CATGMADENIQYF	TGTGCCACGGGAATGGCGGATGAAAACATTCAGTACTTC
TRBV6-6	TRBD1	TRBJ2-7	NA	CASSYDGTGSSEQYF	TGTGCCAGCAGTTACGACGGGACAGGGTCGAGCGAGCAGTACTTC
TRBV20-1	NA	TRBJ2-5	NA	CSARRDLQETQYF	TGCAGTGCCCGAAGGGACTTACAAGAGACCCAGTACTTC
TRBV4-3	NA	TRBJ2-7	few	CASSQDRQSPHEQYF	TGCGCCAGCAGCCAAGATAGGCAGTCTCCCCACGAGCAGTACTTC
TRBV12-3/TRBV12-4	TRBD1	TRBJ2-5	NA	CASNLGQARFTQYF	TGTGCCAGCAATCTAGGACAGGCAAGGTTTACCCAGTACTTC
TRBV6-2/TRBV6-3	NA	TRBJ1-4	NA	CASSYSFRDEKLFF	TGTGCCAGCAGTTACTCGTTCCGGGACGAAAAACTGTTTTTT
TRBV3-1	TRBD1	TRBJ2-7	NA	CASSQRPGQGSDEQYF	TGTGCCAGCAGCCAGCGACCGGGACAGGGGTCCGACGAGCAGTACTTC
TRBV7-3	TRBD2	TRBJ2-3	NA	CASSPPFYGTSINTQYF	TGTGCCAGCAGCCCACCTTTTTACGGGACTAGCATAAATACGCAGTATTTT
TRBV12-3/TRBV12-4	NA	TRBJ2-3	NA	CASSFVRGTDTQYF	TGTGCCAGCAGTTTCGTCAGGGGCACAGATACGCAGTATTTT
TRBV4-3	NA	TRBJ2-1	few	CASSQDIRVYEQFF	TGCGCCAGCAGCCAAGATATCAGGGTTTATGAGCAGTTCTTC
TRBV5-1	TRBD1	TRBJ1-2	NA	CASSLDQGGGYTF	TGCGCCAGCAGCTTGGATCAGGGGGGAGGCTACACCTTC